The next 12 T cell receptor beta chains were all read from a single sample in a study of shared clonotypes between healthy human individuals. TCRdb keeps only in-frame clones here, not all; method: immunoSEQ multiplex PCR. This table has roughly 1 million clones, about 84% appearing once. The sequenced material came from memory CD4+ T cells from PBMCs. Subset here: CD45RA-negative fraction. The receptors here all came from a young man in good health. Some clones in this sample may be carry-over from other donors' samples.

The chain links TRBV6-1 to TRBJ1-2; D might be TRBD1 (5 bases). CDR1 and CDR2 from the germline V gene are MNHNS and SASEGT. The CDR3 covers 14 residues. Trimming shortened V by 2 bases and J by 8 bases, and 15 bases separated the two germline ends. The DNA of the CDR3 is TGTGCCAGCAGTGAACGAGGGGAAACGGCAGGCTACACCTTC. This codes for CASSERGETAGYTF.

This chain uses TRBV15 with TRBJ2-7; 7 bases fit TRBD2. The ends lost 0 bases at V and 7 bases at J; junction bases unmatched: 6. Germline V gene sequence: CDR1 LNHNV, CDR2 YYDKDF (reference sequence). The CDR3 consists of 14 residues. The CDR3 bases are TGTGCCACCAGCAGAGATCTGGTAGCGGGTGAGCAGTACTTC. Its protein is CATSRDLVAGEQYF.

The V gene is TRBV9, the J gene TRBJ2-7; 8 bases agree with TRBD2. The CDR3 length is 17 residues. Germline V lookup: CDR1 SGDLS, CDR2 YYNGEE. V was pared by 4 bases and J by 0 bases, with 12 bases of the junction left unmatched. CDR3 protein: CASSRAGASGGSYEQYF. The DNA of the CDR3 is TGTGCCAGCAGCCGCGCTGGGGCGAGCGGGGGCTCCTACGAGCAGTACTTC.

The V and J genes are TRBV18 and TRBJ2-1; 10 bases align to TRBD1. The germline CDR1 and CDR2 sequences are KGHSH and LQKENI. The CDR3 runs to 15 residues. V shed 4 bases, J shed 3 bases, and the junction held 3 bases outside the gene matches. DNA of the CDR3: TGTGCCAGCTCACTCGGACAGGGGGGCTACAATGAGCAGTTCTTC. Translated, it gives CASSLGQGGYNEQFF.

This rearrangement joins TRBV28 to TRBJ2-5; 7 nucleotides agree with TRBD2. From germline, CDR1 is MDHEN and CDR2 SYDVKM. V trimming: 5 bases; J trimming: 2 bases; junction bases outside the gene matches: 11. This CDR3 has 16 amino acids. CDR3 amino acids: CASSPDGGSWQETQYF. The CDR3 DNA follows: TGTGCCAGCAGTCCAGACGGGGGGTCGTGGCAAGAGACCCAGTACTTC.

This chain connects TRBV18 to TRBJ1-1; 7 nucleotides align to TRBD1. Germline V gene data show CDR1 as KGHSH and CDR2 as LQKENI. V lost 6 bases, J lost 5 bases, and 6 bases stayed unmatched. The CDR3 runs to 13 residues. This chain's CDR3 is CASSPNRGTEAFF. As DNA, the CDR3 is TGTGCCAGCTCTCCTAACAGGGGAACTGAAGCTTTCTTT. Variable domain in full (rest from reference TRBV18 and TRBJ1-1): NAGVMQNPRHLVRRRGQEARLRCSPMKGHSHVYWYRQLPEEGLKFMVYLQKENIIDESGMPKERFSAEFPKEGPSILRIQQVVRGDSAAYFCASSPNRGTEAFFGQGTRLTVV.

This clone was counted between two and nine times. The V and J genes are TRBV5-1 and TRBJ2-1; D remains unclear. The CDR3 runs 16 residues. Trimming took off 2 bases at V and 0 bases at J, with 12 bases between the two ends. Germline V CDR1 and CDR2: SGHRS, YFSETQ. The CDR3 is CASSLYTSSSYNEQFF. As DNA, the CDR3 is TGCGCCAGCAGCTTATACACATCGAGCTCCTACAATGAGCAGTTCTTC.

The chain has TRBV7-2 and TRBJ2-7, with TRBD2 matching over 8 bases. V dropped 0 bases and J dropped 2; count of bases not matched to a gene: 6. Germline-derived CDR1 and CDR2 are SGHTA and FQGNSA. CDR3 length: 16 residues. The CDR3 DNA is TGTGCCAGCAGCTTAGCGGCGGGAGGAACACCCTACGAGCAGTACTTC. Its protein product is CASSLAAGGTPYEQYF.

The V call is TRBV19, the J call TRBJ1-2; D unclear. Per germline, CDR1 LNHDA and CDR2 SQIVND (reference sequence). V was pared by 3 bases and J by 2 bases, with 7 bases between. This CDR3 region has 13 residues. The CDR3 sequence: CASSIPDNYGYTF. CDR3 in DNA: TGTGCCAGTAGTATCCCCGACAACTATGGCTACACCTTC.

J is TRBJ2-1 and V is TRBV7-2, with 9 bases aligning to TRBD2. V lost 5 bases, J lost 3 bases, and 5 bases stayed unmatched. This CDR3 has 15 amino acids. Germline V gene sequence: CDR1 SGHTA, CDR2 FQGNSA. The CDR3 reads CASSGSREGYNEQFF. In DNA, the CDR3 is TGTGCCAGCAGCGGGTCGCGGGAGGGCTACAATGAGCAGTTCTTC.

The V and J genes are TRBV7-6 and TRBJ2-1, with TRBD1 matching over 8 bases. V lost 3 bases and J lost 8; bases outside the gene matches: 6. Germline lookup yields CDR1 SGHVS and CDR2 FNYEAQ. The CDR3 has 14 amino acids. CDR3 protein: CASSFYDRGDEQFF. The CDR3 DNA reads as TGTGCCAGCAGCTTTTATGACAGGGGCGATGAGCAGTTCTTC. Full variable domain (missing parts from reference TRBV7-6 and TRBJ2-1): GAGVSQSPRYKVTKRGQDVALRCDPISGHVSLYWYRQALGQGPEFLTYFNYEAQQDKSGLPNDRFSAERPEGSISTLTIQRTEQRDSAMYRCASSFYDRGDEQFFGPGTRLTVL.

Notes on this clone: The same CDR3 can be traced to other DNA sequences in this sample. This rearrangement joins TRBV11-2 to TRBJ2-5; D is uncertain. The CDR3 extends over 14 amino acids. Germline V gene data show CDR1 as SGHAT and CDR2 as FQNNGV. V was clipped by 1 base and J by 2 bases, with 8 bases between them. This CDR3 reads CASSLAVSQETQYF. In nucleotides, the CDR3 is TGTGCCAGCAGCTTAGCGGTCTCACAAGAGACCCAGTACTTC.